The 27 T cell receptor beta chains in this list originate from one sample, sequenced in a study of CXCR3-negative and CXCR3-positive naive CD8 T cells. The TRB cDNA libraries were prepared by 5' RACE with UMI labels. TCRdb re-called the 5' RACE reads; one entry per CDR3 protein, DNA not given. Its table records some 40,000 distinct CDR3 sequences. Source material: memory CD8+ T cells from blood. These receptor sequences come from a human donor in good health. Some clones in this sample may be carry-over from other donors' samples.

The chain joins TRBV13 to TRBJ2-7; TCRdb's D gene call, TRBD1, goes unchecked for lack of DNA. The V gene's germline CDR1 is PRHDT and CDR2 FYEKMQ (reference sequence). The CDR3 spans 16 residues. CDR3 in amino acids: CASSPWGQGAVETQYF. Looking up the rest from reference TRBV13 and TRBJ2-7 gives the full variable domain: AAGVIQSPRHLIKEKRETATLKCYPIPRHDTVYWYQQGPGQDPQFLISFYEKMQSDKGSIPDRFSAQQFSDYHSELNMSSLELGDSALYFCASSPWGQGAVETQYFGPGTRLTVT.

V and J are TRBV20-1 and TRBJ2-7. This CDR3 spans 14 amino acids. Germline values: CDR1 DFQATT, CDR2 SNEGSKA (reference sequence). The CDR3 protein is CSARDGSETYEQYF.

This sequence joins TRBV20-1 and TRBJ1-6; the D gene TCRdb calls, TRBD1, cannot be checked with no DNA. The CDR3 covers 19 residues. CDR1 and CDR2 from the germline V gene are DFQATT and SNEGSKA (reference sequence). The chain's CDR3 is CSARGSGQGAYSYNSPLHF.

The chain is built from TRBV12-2 and TRBJ2-5; TCRdb selects TRBD2, and the lack of DNA leaves this call unchecked. TRBV12-2 corresponds to a pseudogene. This CDR3 spans 18 amino acids. The CDR3: CASRLAPVGTSGSETQYF.

This chain links TRBV14 with TRBJ2-2. There are 12 residues in the CDR3. In germline, CDR1 is SGHDN, CDR2 FVKESK. CDR3 in amino acids: CASSPGTGELFF.

The J gene is TRBJ2-1, the V gene TRBV29-1; TCRdb picks TRBD1, but there is no DNA to check that call. The CDR3 runs to 14 residues. CDR1 SQVTM and CDR2 ANQGSEA come from the germline V gene. The CDR3 loop reads CSVGATGGYNEQFF.

The rearrangement joins TRBV15 to TRBJ2-7; TCRdb reports TRBD1, a call that lacks DNA to check it against. The germline CDR1 and CDR2 sequences are LNHNV and YYDKDF (reference sequence). CDR3 length equals 15 residues. The CDR3 sequence: CATSATGQESYEQYF.

The chain carries TRBV7-2 and TRBJ2-7; TCRdb's D gene call, TRBD1, goes unchecked for lack of DNA. Germline values: CDR1 SGHTA, CDR2 FQGNSA. CDR3 length equals 14 residues. The CDR3 sequence: CASSLGTEFYEQYF. Based on the CDR3 plus reference TRBV7-2 and TRBJ2-7, the full variable domain is GAGVSQSPSNKVTEKGKDVELRCDPISGHTALYWYRQSLGQGLEFLIYFQGNSAPDKSGLPSDRFSAERTGGSVSTLTIQRTQQEDSAVYLCASSLGTEFYEQYFGPGTRLTVT.

The chain carries TRBV7-8 and TRBJ1-4; TCRdb outputs TRBD1, but without DNA this stays unchecked. Germline-derived CDR1 and CDR2 are SGHVS and FQNEAQ. The CDR3 consists of 16 residues. CDR3 residues: CASSLSLGVTNEKLFF.

The rearrangement uses TRBV29-1 and TRBJ1-1; TCRdb selects TRBD1, and the lack of DNA leaves this call unchecked. Germline CDR1 reads SQVTM; CDR2 reads ANQGSEA. The CDR3 is 15 residues long. CDR3 region: CSVDADGAVNTEAFF.

This chain links TRBV5-5 with TRBJ2-1; TCRdb outputs TRBD2, but without DNA this stays unchecked. Germline CDR1 and CDR2: SGHKS and YYEKEE (reference sequence). The CDR3 totals 15 residues. The CDR3 reads CASSLTSGTGNEQFF.

V gene TRBV10-1 combines with J gene TRBJ2-1; TCRdb names TRBD1, which stays unverified in the absence of DNA. The CDR3 has 15 residues. Looked up from germline, CDR1 is WNHNN and CDR2 is SYGVQD (reference sequence). CDR3 amino acids: CASSVRGQGIDEQFF.

The chain links TRBV5-4 to TRBJ2-7; there is no DNA to check the TCRdb D call of TRBD1. This CDR3 contains 14 residues. Looked up from germline, CDR1 is SGHNT and CDR2 is YYREEE (reference sequence). The CDR3 region is CASSLEQGEYEQYF.

The chain combines TRBV7-8 with TRBJ2-1. CDR1 and CDR2 (germline): SGHVS, FQNEAQ. CDR3 length equals 16 residues. The CDR3 here is CASSYSQTVSYNEQFF.

This chain connects TRBV29-1 to TRBJ2-7; without DNA, the TCRdb call of TRBD1 cannot be checked. Germline V gene lookup returns CDR1 SQVTM and CDR2 ANQGSEA. The CDR3 runs to 17 residues. CDR3 amino acids: CSVAPARPGQGIHEQYF.

The gene calls are TRBV7-3 and TRBJ2-3; no DNA is available, so the TRBD1 call from TCRdb remains unchecked. CDR1 and CDR2 (germline): SGHTA, FQGTGA. The CDR3 is 15 amino acids. The CDR3 protein is CASSFRDGGTDTQYF. The full variable domain, rest sourced from reference TRBV7-3 and TRBJ2-3, is GAGVSQTPSNKVTEKGKYVELRCDPISGHTALYWYRQSLGQGPEFLIYFQGTGAADDSGLPNDRFFAVRPEGSVSTLKIQRTERGDSAVYLCASSFRDGGTDTQYFGPGTRLTVL.

The V call is TRBV5-1, the J call TRBJ1-1; TCRdb calls TRBD1, which cannot be checked without DNA. There are 12 residues in the CDR3. Germline assignment: CDR1 SGHRS and CDR2 YFSETQ. The CDR3 sequence: CASSSGFAEAFF.

V is TRBV29-1 and J is TRBJ1-2. From germline, CDR1 is SQVTM and CDR2 ANQGSEA. The CDR3 has 13 amino acids. CDR3 sequence reads: CSVEYQGWDGYTF.

This chain joins TRBV7-6 and TRBJ2-1; the D gene TCRdb calls, TRBD2, cannot be checked with no DNA. The CDR3 runs to 14 residues. Germline-derived CDR1 and CDR2 are SGHVS and FNYEAQ. The chain's CDR3 is CASGSGLVYNEQFF.

The CDR3 loop is CASSYPQVQETQYF. The V gene is TRBV7-9, the J gene TRBJ2-5. Germline CDR1 is SEHNR and CDR2 is FQNEAQ (reference sequence). This CDR3 comprises 14 residues.

This chain links TRBV20-1 with TRBJ1-3; without DNA, the TCRdb call of TRBD1 cannot be checked. CDR1 is DFQATT and CDR2 is SNEGSKA in the germline V gene (reference sequence). The CDR3 consists of 15 residues. CDR3 amino acids: CSARDRGADGNTIYF.

The V call is TRBV6-1, the J call TRBJ2-5; there is no DNA to check the TCRdb D call of TRBD1. This CDR3 has 18 amino acids. Looked up from germline, CDR1 is MNHNS and CDR2 is SASEGT. The CDR3 sequence is CASSEGLPLSGPQETQYF.

The chain is built from TRBV6-6 and TRBJ1-3. This CDR3 contains 14 residues. Germline V gene data show CDR1 as MNHNY and CDR2 as SVGAGI (reference sequence). CDR3 sequence reads: CASSCETSGNTIYF.

The rearrangement joins TRBV4-2 to TRBJ1-5; TCRdb returns TRBD1, unconfirmable since there is no DNA. This CDR3 is built from 17 residues. CDR1 and CDR2 from the germline V gene are LGHNA and YNFKEQ. This CDR3 is CASSQGGSGGGGQPQHF.

The V call is TRBV2, the J call TRBJ2-1. Germline assignment: CDR1 SNHLY and CDR2 FYNNEI. This CDR3 is built from 15 residues. The CDR3 spells CASSELAVTYNEQFF.

The chain couples TRBV6-5 to TRBJ2-4; no DNA is available, so the TRBD2 call from TCRdb remains unchecked. CDR3 length: 14 amino acids. CDR1 is MNHEY, CDR2 SVGAGI, per germline. The CDR3: CASSYLAGENIQYF.

V is TRBV28 and J is TRBJ2-1; as DNA is missing, the TRBD2 call by TCRdb cannot be tested. Germline loops: CDR1 MDHEN, CDR2 SYDVKM. There are 16 residues in the CDR3. CDR3 residues: CASRPLILADLSEQFF.